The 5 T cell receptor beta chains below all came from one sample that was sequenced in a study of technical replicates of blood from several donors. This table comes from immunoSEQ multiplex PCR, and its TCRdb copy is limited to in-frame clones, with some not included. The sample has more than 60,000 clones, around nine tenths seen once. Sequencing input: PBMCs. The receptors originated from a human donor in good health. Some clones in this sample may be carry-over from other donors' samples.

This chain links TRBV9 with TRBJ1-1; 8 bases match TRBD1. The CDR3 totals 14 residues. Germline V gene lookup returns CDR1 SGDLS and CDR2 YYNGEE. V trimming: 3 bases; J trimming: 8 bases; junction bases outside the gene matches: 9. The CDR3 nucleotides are TGTGCCAGCAGCGCGGACAGGGTGAGGGGGGAAGCTTTCTTT. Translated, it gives CASSADRVRGEAFF.

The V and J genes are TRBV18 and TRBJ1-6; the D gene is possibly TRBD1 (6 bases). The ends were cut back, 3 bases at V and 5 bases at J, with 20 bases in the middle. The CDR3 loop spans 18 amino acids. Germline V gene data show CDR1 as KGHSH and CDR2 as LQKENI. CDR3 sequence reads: CASSPQALQTGNNSPLHF. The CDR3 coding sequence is TGTGCCAGCTCACCTCAAGCGCTCCAGACAGGAAATAATTCACCCCTCCACTTT. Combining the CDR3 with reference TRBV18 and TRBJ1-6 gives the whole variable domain NAGVMQNPRHLVRRRGQEARLRCSPMKGHSHVYWYRQLPEEGLKFMVYLQKENIIDESGMPKERFSAEFPKEGPSILRIQQVVRGDSAAYFCASSPQALQTGNNSPLHFGNGTRLTVT.

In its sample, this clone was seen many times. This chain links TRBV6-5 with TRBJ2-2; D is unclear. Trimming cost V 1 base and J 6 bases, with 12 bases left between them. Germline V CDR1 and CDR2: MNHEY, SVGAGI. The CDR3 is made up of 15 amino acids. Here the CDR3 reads CASSYYSGSAGELFF. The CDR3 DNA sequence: TGTGCCAGCAGTTACTATTCTGGTTCGGCCGGGGAGCTGTTTTTT.

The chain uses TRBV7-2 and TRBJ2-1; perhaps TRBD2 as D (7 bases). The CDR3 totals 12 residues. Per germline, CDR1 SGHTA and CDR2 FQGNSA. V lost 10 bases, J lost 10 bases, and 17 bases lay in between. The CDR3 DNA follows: TGTGCCACCCGCGGGGGCGTGGAAGAGCAGTTCTTC. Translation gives CATRGGVEEQFF.

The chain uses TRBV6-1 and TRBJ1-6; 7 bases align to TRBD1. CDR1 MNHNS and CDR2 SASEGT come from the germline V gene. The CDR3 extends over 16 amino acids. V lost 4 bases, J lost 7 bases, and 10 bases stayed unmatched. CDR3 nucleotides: TGTGCCAGCAGTGCTTTCGGAAGGACAGGCAATTCACCCCTCCACTTT. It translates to CASSAFGRTGNSPLHF.